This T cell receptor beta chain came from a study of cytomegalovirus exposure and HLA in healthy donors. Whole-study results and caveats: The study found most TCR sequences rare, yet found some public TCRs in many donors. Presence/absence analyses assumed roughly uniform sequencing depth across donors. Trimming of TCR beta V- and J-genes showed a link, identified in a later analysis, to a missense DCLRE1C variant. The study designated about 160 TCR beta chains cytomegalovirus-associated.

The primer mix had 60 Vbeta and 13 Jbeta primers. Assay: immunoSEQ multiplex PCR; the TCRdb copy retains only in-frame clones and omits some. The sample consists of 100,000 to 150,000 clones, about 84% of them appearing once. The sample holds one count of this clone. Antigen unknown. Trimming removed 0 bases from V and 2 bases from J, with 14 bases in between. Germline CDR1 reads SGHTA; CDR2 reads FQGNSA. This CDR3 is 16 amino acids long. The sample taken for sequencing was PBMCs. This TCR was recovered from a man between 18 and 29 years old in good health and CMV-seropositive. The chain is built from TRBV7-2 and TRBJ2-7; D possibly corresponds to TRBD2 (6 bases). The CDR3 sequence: CASSLASGLSTYEQYF. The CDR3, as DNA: TGTGCCAGCAGCTTAGCAAGCGGGTTATCTACCTACGAGCAGTACTTC.